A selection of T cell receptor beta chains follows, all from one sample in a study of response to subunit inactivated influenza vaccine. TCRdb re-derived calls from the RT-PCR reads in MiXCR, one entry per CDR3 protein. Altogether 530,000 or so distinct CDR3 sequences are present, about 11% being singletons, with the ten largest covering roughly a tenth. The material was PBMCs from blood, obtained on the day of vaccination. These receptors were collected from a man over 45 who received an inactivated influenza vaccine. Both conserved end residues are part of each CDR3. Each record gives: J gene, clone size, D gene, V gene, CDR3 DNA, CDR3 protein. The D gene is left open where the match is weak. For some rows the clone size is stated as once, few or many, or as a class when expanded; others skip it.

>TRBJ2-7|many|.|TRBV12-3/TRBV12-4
TGTGCCAGCAGTCCTTTCCGTGGGAGTGAAGGATTGTACTTC
CASSPFRGSEGLYF
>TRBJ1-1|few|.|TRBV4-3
TGCGCCAGCAGCCAAGATTTGTCCGCAGTGAACACTGAAGCTTTCTTT
CASSQDLSAVNTEAFF
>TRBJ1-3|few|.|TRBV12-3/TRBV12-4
TGTGCCAGCAGTCCCCGAGGACGGCGGGGGAACACCATATATTTT
CASSPRGRRGNTIYF
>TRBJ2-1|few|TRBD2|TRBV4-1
TGCGCCAGCAGCCCTGTACGGGGGGGCGTATTCTACAATGAGCAGTTCTTC
CASSPVRGGVFYNEQFF
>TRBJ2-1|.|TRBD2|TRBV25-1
TGTGCCAGCGGGGGCCCCGGGAGGGTTTACAATGAGCAGTTCTTC
CASGGPGRVYNEQFF
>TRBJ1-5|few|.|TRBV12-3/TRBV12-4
TGTGCCAGCAGTGTCGGGGCAAGGCAGCCCCAGCATTTT
CASSVGARQPQHF
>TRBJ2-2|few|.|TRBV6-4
TGTGCCAGCAGTCCTGAAAGTTTCACCGGGGAGCTGTTTTTT
CASSPESFTGELFF
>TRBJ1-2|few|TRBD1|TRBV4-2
TGTGCCAGCAGCCAAGGGGGGACAGGTATTGGCTACACCTTC
CASSQGGTGIGYTF
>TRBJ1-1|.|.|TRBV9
TGTGCCAGCAGCGTAGATGCGGGCACGAACACTGAAGCTTTCTTT
CASSVDAGTNTEAFF
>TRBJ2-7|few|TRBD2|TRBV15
TGTGCCACCAGCAGAGCTAGCGGCCGCTCCTACGAGCAGTACTTC
CATSRASGRSYEQYF
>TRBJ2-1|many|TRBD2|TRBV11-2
TGTGCCAGCAGCTCGACAAGCGGACTAGCCGGGCGGGGTGAGCAGTTCTTC
CASSSTSGLAGRGEQFF
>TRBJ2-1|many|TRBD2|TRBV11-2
TGTGCCAGCAGCTTGGCCGGGACTAGCGGGAGCTATGAGCAGTTCTTC
CASSLAGTSGSYEQFF
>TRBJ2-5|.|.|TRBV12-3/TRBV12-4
TGTGCCAGCAGTACAATACCGGGACTGAGGTACTTC
CASSTIPGLRYF
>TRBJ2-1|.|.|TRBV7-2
TGTGCCAGCAGCTTAGAAATGGGTGAGCAGTTCTTC
CASSLEMGEQFF
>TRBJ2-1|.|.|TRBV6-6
TGTGCCAGCAGCTCCCAGGGGCAGCGAGAGTTCTTC
CASSSQGQREFF
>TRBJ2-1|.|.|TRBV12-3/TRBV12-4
TGTGCCAGCAGTTTAGGGAAAAGCTCCTACAATGAGCAGTTCTTC
CASSLGKSSYNEQFF
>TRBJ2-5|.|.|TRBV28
TGTGCCAGCTGCGTACAACATCAAGAGACCCAGTACTTC
CASCVQHQETQYF
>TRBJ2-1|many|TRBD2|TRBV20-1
TGCAGTGCCAGGGCCATAACACTAGCGGACTACAATGAGCAGTTCTTC
CSARAITLADYNEQFF
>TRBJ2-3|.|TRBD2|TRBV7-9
TGTGCCAGCAGCCCGCGACTAGCGGGGGGGATAGATACGCAGTATTTT
CASSPRLAGGIDTQYF
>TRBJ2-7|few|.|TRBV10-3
TGTGCCATCAGTGTTCCGGATTCCTACGAGCAGTACTTC
CAISVPDSYEQYF
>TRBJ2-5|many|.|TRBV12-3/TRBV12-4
TGTGCCAGCAGCTTAGGTGGGTTCCAAGAGACCCAGTACTTC
CASSLGGFQETQYF
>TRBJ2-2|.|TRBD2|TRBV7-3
TGTGCCAGCGGCGCGGGAGTTGGTACCGGGGAGCTGTTTTTT
CASGAGVGTGELFF
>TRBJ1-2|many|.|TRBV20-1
TGCAGTGCTAGAGAGACAGCTAACTATGGCTACACCTTC
CSARETANYGYTF
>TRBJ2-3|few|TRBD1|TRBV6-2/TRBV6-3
TGTGCCAGCAGTTACTGGGACAGGTACACAGATACGCAGTATTTT
CASSYWDRYTDTQYF
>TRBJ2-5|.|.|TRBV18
TGTGCCAGCTCACCAAAGAAAGTCATGCGAAATGGAGAGACCCAGTACTTC
CASSPKKVMRNGETQYF
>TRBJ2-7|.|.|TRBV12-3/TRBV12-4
TGTGCCAGCAGCCCCAGCGGGCCGGGCCCCTACGAGCAGTACTTC
CASSPSGPGPYEQYF
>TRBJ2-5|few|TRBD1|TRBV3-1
TGTGCCAGCAGCCAAGTTTTCCGGGACAGAGAGACCCAGTACTTC
CASSQVFRDRETQYF
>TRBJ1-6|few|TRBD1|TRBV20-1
TGCAGTGCTGCGAAGGGACAGGGAGTTCGGGCCCTCCACTTT
CSAAKGQGVRALHF